This T cell receptor beta chain appears in the sequencing data of a study of T-cell reconstitution after alpha-beta-depleted transplantation in children (dated by TCRdb to between 2015 and 2016). Background for the entire study: Using TCR repertoire profiling, the study followed T-cell immune reconstitution in a quantitative way in children after TCRalphabeta/CD19-depleted allogeneic hematopoietic cell transplantation.

CDR1 and CDR2, looked up from the germline V gene, are SGHTA and FQGNSA. The trim is 1 base for V and 0 bases for J, with a gap of 10 bases between the germline ends. Including the terminal cysteine and phenylalanine, the CDR3 comprises 16 residues. Only the CDR3 DNA is retained, 48 bases long and in frame from the first base. Libraries were built with PCR. The sequencing machine was an Illumina HiSeq 2500. To normalize quantification of the TCRbeta repertoire, the TCR libraries were built with molecular barcoding that relied on unique molecular identifiers. The public reads were run again by TCRdb, first through fastp at Q25 and then through MiXCR, and only productive beta chains were kept. Duplicate CDR3 protein sequences are folded into a single record with the most common DNA and genes. The sample data list roughly 420,000 distinct CDR3 sequences, and around 15% of these were observed just once. The leading ten clones occupy under 30% of the sample.

The treatment or condition tag for this specimen amounts to: allogeneic hematopoietic cell transplantation with graft depleted of TCRalphabeta T cells and CD19 B cells. The transplant recipients were children given TCRalphabeta/CD19-depleted allogeneic hematopoietic cell grafts. This clonotype was seen a handful of times. Its cognate antigen has yet to be identified. Base quality data are lacking; no much larger clone is found one base away. Study-wide findings and limitations: Over the following months the frequencies of hyperexpanded clones went down, and after one year T-cell counts and TCRbeta diversity were mostly credited to newly produced T cells. Apparently early alphabetaT-cell count recovery about two months after transplant reportedly relied on only several hundred rapidly expanded clones derived from non-depleted graft cells. In some patients, high TCRbeta diversity at day 60 was attributed to recipient T cells and intrathymic progenitors that had survived conditioning.

Sequencing used PBMCs, mostly from graft donor cells, obtained 360 days after TCRalphabeta/CD19-depleted stem cell transplant. In this chain, TRBV7-2 is recombined with TRBJ2-1; a weak D assignment points to TRBD2 (6 bases agree). The receptor was derived from a boy less than two years old who had a stem cell transplant for Wiskott-Aldrich syndrome, so the T cells may come from the graft donor. The CDR3 protein is CASSLDAGNSYNEQFF. The DNA is TGTGCCAGCAGCTTAGATGCGGGAAACTCCTACAATGAGCAGTTCTTC.